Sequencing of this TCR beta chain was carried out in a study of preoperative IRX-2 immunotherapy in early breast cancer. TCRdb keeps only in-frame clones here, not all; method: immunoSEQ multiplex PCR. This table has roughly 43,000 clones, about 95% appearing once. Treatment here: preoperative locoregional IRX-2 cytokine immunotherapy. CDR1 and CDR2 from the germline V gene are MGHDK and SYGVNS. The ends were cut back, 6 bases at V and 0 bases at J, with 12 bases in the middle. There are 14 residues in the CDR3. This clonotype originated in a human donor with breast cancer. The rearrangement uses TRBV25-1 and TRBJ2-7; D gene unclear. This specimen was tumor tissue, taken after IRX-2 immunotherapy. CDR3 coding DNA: TGTGCCAGCAGGAGGACGGCCAGCTCCTACGAGCAGTACTTC. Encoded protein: CASRRTASSYEQYF.